The 25 T cell receptor beta chains reported below all come from one sample, sequenced in a study of shared clonotypes between healthy human individuals. The repertoire was sequenced with immunoSEQ multiplex PCR; TCRdb's copy has only in-frame clones and lacks some. The repertoire holds 950,000 to 1,100,000 clones, with around 75% as singletons. The sample comprised memory CD4+ T cells sorted from blood. The subset is: CD45RA-negative fraction. These TCRs come from a man younger than 30 in good health.

V gene TRBV6-1 combines with J gene TRBJ2-7, with D hard to call. The CDR3 runs 12 residues. Germline V gene lookup returns CDR1 MNHNS and CDR2 SASEGT. Trimming removed 5 bases from V and 3 bases from J, with 8 bases in between. Written as DNA, the CDR3 is TGTGCCAGCAGTCACAGCCTCTACGAGCAGTACTTC. Protein: CASSHSLYEQYF.

Concerning this clone itself: The sample holds other DNA sequences that translate to the same CDR3. This rearrangement joins TRBV19 to TRBJ2-2, with 11 nucleotides matching TRBD2. The CDR3 is 16 residues long. Germline CDR1 is LNHDA and CDR2 is SQIVND (reference sequence). Losses at the gene ends were 3 bases for V and 4 bases for J; bases not matched to a gene: 4. In nucleotides, the CDR3 is TGTGCCAGTAGTATTGTAGCGGGAGGGGGCACCGGGGAGCTGTTTTTT. This translates into CASSIVAGGGTGELFF.

This chain uses TRBV5-1 with TRBJ2-7; 7 bases line up with TRBD1. Germline V gene lookup returns CDR1 SGHRS and CDR2 YFSETQ. The CDR3 runs to 12 residues. The junction had 1 base not matched to a gene; V was cut back by 3 bases and J by 4 bases. The CDR3 reads CASSWDRYEQYF. In DNA form, the CDR3 reads TGCGCCAGCAGCTGGGACAGATACGAGCAGTACTTC.

The rearrangement joins TRBV5-1 to TRBJ2-5; unclear D gene. The CDR3 sequence is 14 residues long. Trimming took 2 bases from V and 0 from J, leaving 8 bases between them. Germline values: CDR1 SGHRS, CDR2 YFSETQ. The CDR3 DNA is TGCGCCAGCAGCTTACGAGCCAACCAAGAGACCCAGTACTTC. Its translation: CASSLRANQETQYF.

This sequence joins TRBV5-1 and TRBJ2-5, with no clear D. The CDR3 is made up of 12 amino acids. In germline, CDR1 is SGHRS, CDR2 YFSETQ. Trimming shortened V by 4 bases and J by 5 bases, and 9 bases separated the two germline ends. The DNA of the CDR3 is TGCGCCAGCAGCACCACCACGGAGACCCAGTACTTC. As protein: CASSTTTETQYF.

The chain recombines TRBV29-1 with TRBJ1-2; perhaps TRBD1 as D (6 bases). The germline gives CDR1 SQVTM, CDR2 ANQGSEA. V lost 3 bases to trimming and J lost 2 bases, with 10 bases between them. This CDR3 is built from 13 residues. The CDR3 reads CSVDGGRNYGYTF. CDR3 in DNA: TGCAGCGTTGACGGGGGCCGAAACTATGGCTACACCTTC. Filled out from reference TRBV29-1 and TRBJ1-2, the complete variable domain reads SAVISQKPSRDICQRGTSLTIQCQVDSQVTMMFWYRQQPGQSLTLIATANQGSEATYESGFVIDKFPISRPNLTFSTLTVSNMSPEDSSIYLCSVDGGRNYGYTFGSGTRLTVV.

The chain employs TRBV23-1 and TRBJ1-6; 7 bases match TRBD1. TRBV23-1 is an open reading frame, and its role is uncertain. The CDR3 runs 20 residues. J lost 9 bases, V lost 4 bases, and 24 bases had no gene match. The CDR3 loop reads CASSPAAQNDRVGVGSPLHF. The CDR3 nucleotides are TGCGCCAGCAGTCCCGCAGCCCAGAATGACAGGGTGGGAGTTGGTTCACCCCTCCACTTT.

The V call is TRBV19, the J call TRBJ2-5; 7 bases are shared with TRBD1. V gave up 4 bases and J gave up 2 bases; unmatched junction bases: 7. The CDR3 runs to 15 residues. Germline CDR1 and CDR2: LNHDA and SQIVND (reference sequence). CDR3 loop: CASSNRDSRQETQYF. The CDR3 DNA reads as TGTGCCAGTAGTAACCGGGACAGTCGTCAAGAGACCCAGTACTTC.

The chain joins TRBV6-1 to TRBJ1-4; a possible D gene is TRBD1 (5 bases). CDR1 is MNHNS and CDR2 is SASEGT in the germline V gene. Trimming left V 7 bases short and J 7 bases short, with 7 bases between. The CDR3 sequence is 11 residues long. CDR3 amino acids: CASNRSEKLFF. The CDR3 DNA sequence: TGTGCCAGCAACAGGAGTGAAAAACTGTTTTTT.

This clone was recorded once. This chain uses TRBV4-3 with TRBJ2-7; possible D gene TRBD1, 6 bases. V was clipped by 0 bases and J by 5 bases, with 20 bases between them. This CDR3 comprises 17 residues. Germline CDR1 is LGHNA and CDR2 is YSLEER. CDR3 bases: TGCGCCAGCAGCCAAGATTATGGCAGGGGATTTGTAAACGAGCAGTACTTC. Translating gives CASSQDYGRGFVNEQYF.

In DNA form, the CDR3 reads TGTGCCAGCAGCTTAACACACAGGGCCAGCTCCTACAATGAGCAGTTCTTC. It is translated as CASSLTHRASSYNEQFF. V is TRBV7-3 and J is TRBJ2-1; perhaps TRBD1 as D (6 bases). V lost 0 bases and J lost 0, with 12 bases in between. Germline CDR1 reads SGHTA; CDR2 reads FQGTGA. The CDR3 spans 17 residues.

There are many counts of this clone. This chain connects TRBV6-1 to TRBJ2-2; 8 bases agree with TRBD2. CDR3 length equals 13 residues. With 6 bases clipped from V and 7 bases from J, the junction kept 4 bases outside the gene matches. CDR1 and CDR2 (germline): MNHNS, SASEGT. DNA of the CDR3: TGTGCCAGCAGCCCCACTAGCGGCGGGGAGCTGTTTTTT. Residues: CASSPTSGGELFF.

J is TRBJ2-2 and V is TRBV10-3; 7 bases map to TRBD1. The CDR3 sequence is 14 residues long. In germline, CDR1 is ENHRY, CDR2 SYGVKD. V lost 10 bases, J lost 0 bases, and 5 bases stayed unmatched. The CDR3 loop is CATRDSANTGELFF. The CDR3 DNA follows: TGTGCCACCCGGGACAGTGCGAACACCGGGGAGCTGTTTTTT.

The chain carries TRBV15 and TRBJ2-3, with 10 positions matching TRBD2. Germline V lookup: CDR1 LNHNV, CDR2 YYDKDF (reference sequence). Losses at the gene ends were 0 bases for V and 5 bases for J; bases not matched to a gene: 5. The CDR3 extends over 16 amino acids. The CDR3 DNA reads as TGTGCCACCAGCAGAGATCTAGCGGGAGTCAGAGATACGCAGTATTTT. Its translation: CATSRDLAGVRDTQYF.

This clone was found a few times. V gene TRBV29-1 combines with J gene TRBJ2-7; TRBD1 is a possible D gene (8 bases). Germline lookup yields CDR1 SQVTM and CDR2 ANQGSEA. V shed 1 base and J shed 1 base, with 14 bases lying between them. The CDR3 sequence is 15 residues long. Here the CDR3 reads CSVEVTGGVSYEQYF. The DNA for the CDR3 is TGCAGCGTTGAAGTTACAGGGGGGGTATCCTACGAGCAGTACTTC.

The rearrangement uses TRBV2 and TRBJ1-1; a possible D gene is TRBD1 (6 bases). The CDR3 extends over 14 amino acids. The ends were cut back, 7 bases at V and 5 bases at J, with 17 bases in the middle. CDR1 is SNHLY and CDR2 is FYNNEI in the germline V gene. CDR3: CASTPWERGTEAFF. In nucleotides, the CDR3 is TGTGCCAGCACCCCATGGGAGAGGGGGACTGAAGCTTTCTTT.

The chain recombines TRBV9 with TRBJ2-7; 9 nucleotides align to TRBD1. This CDR3 spans 15 amino acids. V lost 1 base, J lost 2 bases, and 4 bases stayed unmatched. The V gene's germline CDR1 is SGDLS and CDR2 YYNGEE. The DNA of the CDR3 is TGTGCCAGCAGCGTAACCGGGACAGGGACCTACGAGCAGTACTTC. Translating gives CASSVTGTGTYEQYF.

The chain combines TRBV6-5 with TRBJ2-7; 11 bases agree with TRBD2. The V gene's germline CDR1 is MNHEY and CDR2 SVGAGI. This CDR3 is 14 amino acids long. Germline trimming cut 5 bases from V and 5 bases from J; bases unmatched to any gene: 5. The CDR3 DNA reads TGTGCCAGCAGTCATTCGACTAGCGGGGACGAGCAGTACTTC. Translation gives CASSHSTSGDEQYF.

The rearrangement uses TRBV6-5 and TRBJ1-1; 7 bases map to TRBD1. Germline-derived CDR1 and CDR2 are MNHEY and SVGAGI. The CDR3 covers 15 residues. The V and J ends lost 6 bases and 6 bases, in that order; junction bases with no gene match: 13. CDR3 coding DNA: TGTGCCAGCAGACCCGGAGGGGGCGGGTTCTCTGAAGCTTTCTTT. Translation gives CASRPGGGGFSEAFF.

This sequence joins TRBV27 and TRBJ1-4, with 9 nucleotides matching TRBD1. This CDR3 is built from 14 residues. With V trimmed by 4 bases and J by 8 bases, 5 bases remained unmatched. In germline, CDR1 is MNHEY, CDR2 SMNVEV (reference sequence). The CDR3 loop is CASSSLGQGEKLFF. The CDR3 bases are TGTGCCAGCAGTTCGCTAGGACAGGGGGAAAAACTGTTTTTT.

The CDR3 DNA follows: TGTGCCAGCAGTGGGACTAGCGGGAGAGAGTACAATGAGCAGTTCTTC. Its translation is CASSGTSGREYNEQFF. The rearrangement links TRBV6-1 to TRBJ2-1; TRBD2 matches at 13 bases. Germline V CDR1 and CDR2: MNHNS, SASEGT. The CDR3 consists of 16 residues. Unmatched junction bases numbered 4, after V lost 4 bases and J lost 4 bases.

V usage is TRBV7-2 and J usage is TRBJ2-7; the D is unclear. The length of the CDR3 is 13 residues. The V and J ends lost 5 bases and 2 bases respectively, with 10 bases between them. CDR1 is SGHTA, CDR2 FQGNSA, per germline. CDR3 DNA sequence: TGTGCCAGCAGCGCCGACGGACCCTACGAGCAGTACTTC. Amino acids: CASSADGPYEQYF. The full variable domain, in which reference TRBV7-2 and TRBJ2-7 provide the parts outside the CDR3, is GAGVSQSPSNKVTEKGKDVELRCDPISGHTALYWYRQSLGQGLEFLIYFQGNSAPDKSGLPSDRFSAERTGGSVSTLTIQRTQQEDSAVYLCASSADGPYEQYFGPGTRLTVT.

The chain carries TRBV15 and TRBJ1-2; no reliable D call. The germline V and J ends were trimmed by 7 bases and 5 bases, with 11 bases remaining between them. CDR3 length: 12 amino acids. CDR1 is LNHNV, CDR2 YYDKDF, per germline (reference sequence). The chain's CDR3 is CATKDRGYGYTF. CDR3 nucleotides: TGTGCCACCAAAGATCGGGGATATGGCTACACCTTC.

The rearrangement uses TRBV7-8 and TRBJ1-1; D uncertain. Trimming stripped 1 base from V and 2 bases from J, with 8 bases between. Germline CDR1 reads SGHVS; CDR2 reads FQNEAQ. The CDR3 contains 14 residues. The chain's CDR3 is CASSLGAINTEAFF. The CDR3 DNA is TGTGCCAGCAGCTTAGGGGCAATTAACACTGAAGCTTTCTTT. Filled out from reference TRBV7-8 and TRBJ1-1, the complete variable domain reads GAGVSQSPRYKVAKRGQDVALRCDPISGHVSLFWYQQALGQGPEFLTYFQNEAQLDKSGLPSDRFFAERPEGSVSTLKIQRTQQEDSAVYLCASSLGAINTEAFFGQGTRLTVV.

Here the CDR3 reads CASGTGVSGYTF. CDR3 coding DNA: TGTGCCAGCGGGACAGGGGTCTCTGGCTACACCTTC. This chain connects TRBV6-5 to TRBJ1-2; 10 bases agree with TRBD1. With V trimmed by 8 bases and J by 7 bases, 4 bases remained unmatched. The CDR3 totals 12 residues. Germline-derived CDR1 and CDR2 are MNHEY and SVGAGI.